This is a list of T cell receptor beta chains from one sample in a study of CD8 T cells in ankylosing spondylitis. TCRdb re-derived calls from the 5' RACE reads in MiXCR, one entry per CDR3 protein. In the table there are 350,000 to 450,000 distinct CDR3 sequences, approximately 22% of which are singletons. The sequencing sample was made of blood, either unsorted or a sorted T cell fraction (not recorded which). The receptor source for this set is a male donor with ankylosing spondylitis or in good health (not recorded which). Each CDR3 is given with its conserved first and last residue. The D gene is left open where the match is weak. Part of the rows lack a size; the others show once, few, many or a class for expanded clones.

D: .; size: .; J: TRBJ2-3; V: TRBV7-8; CDR3: CASSPLRTPPDTQYF; DNA: TGTGCCAGCAGCCCCCTGAGGACTCCTCCAGATACGCAGTATTTT
D: .; size: few; J: TRBJ2-3; V: TRBV20-1; CDR3: CSASRRFSTDTQYF; DNA: TGCAGTGCTAGTAGACGATTTAGCACAGATACGCAGTATTTT
D: TRBD1; size: few; J: TRBJ2-7; V: TRBV20-1; CDR3: CSARDSRTGGSYEQYF; DNA: TGCAGTGCTAGAGATAGCCGGACAGGGGGTTCCTACGAGCAGTACTTC
D: TRBD2; size: .; J: TRBJ2-3; V: TRBV10-3; CDR3: CAISVDSGGADTQYF; DNA: TGTGCCATCAGTGTTGATAGCGGGGGGGCAGATACGCAGTATTTT
D: TRBD2; size: many; J: TRBJ2-5; V: TRBV11-2; CDR3: CASSLYPSRSGGRKETQYF; DNA: TGTGCCAGCAGCTTATACCCCTCAAGGAGCGGGGGCCGAAAAGAGACCCAGTACTTC
D: TRBD1; size: many; J: TRBJ2-1; V: TRBV10-3; CDR3: CATGGESSYNEQFF; DNA: TGTGCCACAGGGGGTGAGAGCTCCTACAATGAGCAGTTCTTC
D: TRBD2; size: .; J: TRBJ2-1; V: TRBV6-2/TRBV6-3; CDR3: CASSSGLAPEQFF; DNA: TGTGCCAGCAGTTCGGGACTAGCGCCTGAGCAGTTCTTC
D: .; size: few; J: TRBJ2-4; V: TRBV6-4; CDR3: CASSDFGGGNIQYF; DNA: TGTGCCAGCAGTGACTTCGGGGGCGGGAACATTCAGTACTTC
D: TRBD1; size: .; J: TRBJ2-3; V: TRBV29-1; CDR3: CSVRGTGGDTQYF; DNA: TGCAGCGTCCGCGGGACAGGGGGAGATACGCAGTATTTT
D: .; size: .; J: TRBJ1-3; V: TRBV4-1; CDR3: CASSQATGSGNTIYF; DNA: TGCGCCAGCAGCCAGGCTACGGGGTCGGGAAACACCATATATTTT
D: .; size: .; J: TRBJ1-1; V: TRBV29-1; CDR3: CSVEGWGTEAFF; DNA: TGCAGCGTTGAAGGGTGGGGCACTGAAGCTTTCTTT
D: .; size: .; J: TRBJ1-5; V: TRBV27; CDR3: CASSLSITVNQPQHF; DNA: TGTGCCAGCAGTTTATCGATAACAGTAAATCAGCCCCAGCATTTT
D: .; size: few; J: TRBJ2-3; V: TRBV28; CDR3: CASSLRAGSTDTQYF; DNA: TGTGCCAGCAGTTTACGGGCAGGGAGCACAGATACGCAGTATTTT
D: .; size: .; J: TRBJ2-7; V: TRBV7-9; CDR3: CASSGGTASYEQYF; DNA: TGTGCCAGCAGCGGCGGGACGGCCTCCTACGAGCAGTACTTC
D: TRBD2; size: .; J: TRBJ2-3; V: TRBV5-1; CDR3: CASSLAGAGGPDTQYF; DNA: TGCGCCAGCAGCTTGGCTGGGGCGGGGGGGCCGGATACGCAGTATTTT
D: .; size: once; J: TRBJ2-1; V: TRBV20-1; CDR3: CSASDTTSSYNEQFF; DNA: TGCAGTGCTAGTGATACGACAAGCTCCTACAATGAGCAGTTCTTC
D: .; size: .; J: TRBJ2-5; V: TRBV7-9; CDR3: CASSQPGHGETQYF; DNA: TGTGCCAGCAGCCAGCCCGGTCACGGTGAGACCCAGTACTTC